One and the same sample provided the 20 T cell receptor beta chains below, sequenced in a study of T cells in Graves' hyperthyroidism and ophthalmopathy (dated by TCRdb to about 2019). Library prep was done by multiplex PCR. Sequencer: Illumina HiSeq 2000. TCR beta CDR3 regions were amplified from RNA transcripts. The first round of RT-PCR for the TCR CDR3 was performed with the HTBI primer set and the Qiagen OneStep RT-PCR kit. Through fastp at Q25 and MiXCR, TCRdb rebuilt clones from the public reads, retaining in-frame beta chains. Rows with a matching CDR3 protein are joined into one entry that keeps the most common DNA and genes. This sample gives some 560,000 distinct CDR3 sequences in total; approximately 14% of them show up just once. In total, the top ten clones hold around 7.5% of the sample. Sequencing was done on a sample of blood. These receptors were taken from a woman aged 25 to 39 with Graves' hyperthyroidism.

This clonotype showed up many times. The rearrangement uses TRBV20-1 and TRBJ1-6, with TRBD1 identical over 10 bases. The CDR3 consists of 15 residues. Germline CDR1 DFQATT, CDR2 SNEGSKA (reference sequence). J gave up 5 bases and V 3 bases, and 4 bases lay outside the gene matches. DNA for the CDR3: TGCAGTGCTAGCTCCGGGACAGGGGATAATTCACCCCTCCACTTT. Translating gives CSASSGTGDNSPLHF.

The CDR3 nucleotides are TGTGCCAGCAGCCAAAATACCGCAACTAATGAAAAACTGTTTTTT. The encoded protein is CASSQNTATNEKLFF. The chain links TRBV12-3 or TRBV12-4 to TRBJ1-4; no definite D call. Trimming pared 6 bases from V and 0 bases from J, leaving 11 bases between. CDR3 length: 15 amino acids.

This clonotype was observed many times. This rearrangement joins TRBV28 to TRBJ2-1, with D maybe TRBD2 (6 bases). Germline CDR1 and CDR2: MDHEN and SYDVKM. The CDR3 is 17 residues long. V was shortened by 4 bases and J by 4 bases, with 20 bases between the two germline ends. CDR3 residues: CASSSGERRAEYNEQFF. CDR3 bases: TGTGCCAGCAGTTCCGGAGAAAGGAGGGCCGAATACAATGAGCAGTTCTTC.

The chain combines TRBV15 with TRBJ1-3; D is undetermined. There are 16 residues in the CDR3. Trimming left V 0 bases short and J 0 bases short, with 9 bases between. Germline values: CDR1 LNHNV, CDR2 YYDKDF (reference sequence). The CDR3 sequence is CATSRDTAGSGNTIYF. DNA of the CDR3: TGTGCCACCAGCAGAGATACGGCAGGCTCTGGAAACACCATATATTTT.

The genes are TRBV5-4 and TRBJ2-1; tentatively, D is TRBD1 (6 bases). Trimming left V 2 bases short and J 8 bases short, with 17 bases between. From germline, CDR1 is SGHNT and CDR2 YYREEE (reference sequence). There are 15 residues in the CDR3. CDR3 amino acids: CASSLPGHLSYEQFF. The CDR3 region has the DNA TGTGCCAGCAGCTTACCGGGACACCTAAGTTATGAGCAGTTCTTC.

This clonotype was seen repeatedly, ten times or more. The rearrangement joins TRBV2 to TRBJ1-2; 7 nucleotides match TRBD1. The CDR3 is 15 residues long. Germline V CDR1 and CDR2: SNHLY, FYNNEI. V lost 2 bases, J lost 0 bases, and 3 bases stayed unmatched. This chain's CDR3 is CASSERTGTNYGYTF. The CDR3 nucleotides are TGTGCCAGCAGTGAACGGACAGGAACTAACTATGGCTACACCTTC. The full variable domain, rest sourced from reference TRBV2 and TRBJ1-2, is EPEVTQTPSHQVTQMGQEVILRCVPISNHLYFYWYRQILGQKVEFLVSFYNNEISEKSEIFDDQFSVERPDGSNFTLKIRSTKLEDSAMYFCASSERTGTNYGYTFGSGTRLTVV.

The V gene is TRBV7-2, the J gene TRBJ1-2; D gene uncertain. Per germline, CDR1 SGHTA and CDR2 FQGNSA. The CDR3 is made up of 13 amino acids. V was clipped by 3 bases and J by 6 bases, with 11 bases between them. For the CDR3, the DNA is TGTGCCAGCAGCTTCACCGGGCCGGATGGCTACACCTTC. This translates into CASSFTGPDGYTF.

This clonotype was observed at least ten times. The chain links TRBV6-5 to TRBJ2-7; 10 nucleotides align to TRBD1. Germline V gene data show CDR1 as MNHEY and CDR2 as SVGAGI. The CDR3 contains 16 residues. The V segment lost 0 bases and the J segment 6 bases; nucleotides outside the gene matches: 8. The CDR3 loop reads CASSYSKGQGTGEQYF. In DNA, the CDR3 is TGTGCCAGCAGTTACTCGAAGGGACAGGGGACCGGCGAGCAGTACTTC.

The CDR3 loop is CSARGGDTQYF. The CDR3 DNA reads as TGCAGTGCTAGAGGCGGGGATACGCAGTATTTT. The rearrangement links TRBV20-1 to TRBJ2-3, with D maybe TRBD2 (5 bases). The CDR3 loop spans 11 amino acids. V lost 1 base, J lost 6 bases, and 5 bases lay in between. Germline V gene data show CDR1 as DFQATT and CDR2 as SNEGSKA (reference sequence).

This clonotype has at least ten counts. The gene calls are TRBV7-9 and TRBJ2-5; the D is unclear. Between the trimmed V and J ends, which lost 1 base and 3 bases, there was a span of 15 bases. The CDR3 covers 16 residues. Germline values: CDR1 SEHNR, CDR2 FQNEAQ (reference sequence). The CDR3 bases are TGTGCCAGCAGCTTAGTGAATTTGGTGTTTGAAGAGACCCAGTACTTC. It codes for CASSLVNLVFEETQYF.

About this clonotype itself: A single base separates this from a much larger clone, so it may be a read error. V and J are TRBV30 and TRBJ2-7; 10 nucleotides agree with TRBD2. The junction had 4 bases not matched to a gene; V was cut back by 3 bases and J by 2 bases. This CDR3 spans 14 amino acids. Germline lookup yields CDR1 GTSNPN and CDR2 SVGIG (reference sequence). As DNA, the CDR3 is TGTGCCTGGAGAGGACTAGCGGACGCCTACGAGCAGTACTTC. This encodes CAWRGLADAYEQYF.

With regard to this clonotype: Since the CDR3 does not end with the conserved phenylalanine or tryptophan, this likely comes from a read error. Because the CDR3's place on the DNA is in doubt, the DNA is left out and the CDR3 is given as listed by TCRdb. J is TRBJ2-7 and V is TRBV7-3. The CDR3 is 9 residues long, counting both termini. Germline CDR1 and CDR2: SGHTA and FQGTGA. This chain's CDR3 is CASSPPNKT.

CDR3 protein: CASSQAPSGRGHNEQFF. The CDR3 DNA reads TGTGCCAGCAGCCAGGCCCCTAGCGGGAGGGGGCACAATGAGCAGTTCTTC. J is TRBJ2-1 and V is TRBV3-1, with 12 bases fitting TRBD2. This CDR3 comprises 17 residues. CDR1 and CDR2 from the germline V gene are LGHDT and YNNKEL (reference sequence). J lost 5 bases, V lost 3 bases, and 8 bases had no gene match.

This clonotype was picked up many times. For the CDR3, the DNA is TGTGCCACCAGGTGGTTGGAGGGGTATGCTGAAGCTTTCTTT. It specifies CATRWLEGYAEAFF. The J gene is TRBJ1-1, the V gene TRBV12-3 or TRBV12-4; tentatively, D is TRBD1 (5 bases). This CDR3 spans 14 amino acids. Trimming took 10 bases from V and 6 from J, leaving 21 bases between them.

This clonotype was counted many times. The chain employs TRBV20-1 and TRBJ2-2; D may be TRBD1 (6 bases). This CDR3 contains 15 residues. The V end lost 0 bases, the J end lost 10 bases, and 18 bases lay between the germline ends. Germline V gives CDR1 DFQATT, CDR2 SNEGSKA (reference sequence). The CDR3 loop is CSARDFRGQHSELFF. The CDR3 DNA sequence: TGCAGTGCTAGAGATTTCCGCGGACAGCACTCGGAGCTGTTTTTT.

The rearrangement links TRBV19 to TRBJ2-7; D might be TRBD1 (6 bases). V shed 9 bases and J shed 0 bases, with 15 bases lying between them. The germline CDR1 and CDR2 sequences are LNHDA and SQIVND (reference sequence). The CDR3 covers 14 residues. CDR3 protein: CASADRRSSYEQYF. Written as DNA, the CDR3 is TGTGCCAGCGCTGACAGGCGGAGCTCCTACGAGCAGTACTTC.

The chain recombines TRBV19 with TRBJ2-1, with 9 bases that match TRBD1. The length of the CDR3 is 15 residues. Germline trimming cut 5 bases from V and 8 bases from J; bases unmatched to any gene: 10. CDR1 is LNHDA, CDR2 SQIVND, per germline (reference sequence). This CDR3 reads CASSSRDRVVYEQFF. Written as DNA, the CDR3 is TGTGCCAGTAGTTCCCGGGACAGGGTGGTTTATGAGCAGTTCTTC.

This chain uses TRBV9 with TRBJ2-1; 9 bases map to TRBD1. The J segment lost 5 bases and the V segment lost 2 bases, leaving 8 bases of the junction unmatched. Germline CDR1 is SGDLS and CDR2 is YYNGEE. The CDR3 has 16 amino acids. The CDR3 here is CASSVASGTGNNEQFF. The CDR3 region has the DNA TGTGCCAGCAGCGTGGCGTCCGGGACAGGGAACAATGAGCAGTTCTTC.

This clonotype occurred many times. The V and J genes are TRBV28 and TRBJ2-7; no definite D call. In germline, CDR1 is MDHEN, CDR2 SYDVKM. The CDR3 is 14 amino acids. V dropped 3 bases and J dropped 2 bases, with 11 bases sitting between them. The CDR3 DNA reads TGTGCCAGCAGTTTGAGAGGCGGTACCTACGAGCAGTACTTC. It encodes CASSLRGGTYEQYF.

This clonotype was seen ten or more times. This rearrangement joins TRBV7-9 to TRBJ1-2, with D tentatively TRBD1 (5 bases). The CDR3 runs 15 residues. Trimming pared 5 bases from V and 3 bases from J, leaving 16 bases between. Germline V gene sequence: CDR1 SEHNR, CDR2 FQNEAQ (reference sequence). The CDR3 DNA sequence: TGTGCCAGCAGCCCAATTATCGGGACTGACTATGGCTACACCTTC. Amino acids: CASSPIIGTDYGYTF.